This T cell receptor (beta chain) was found in a study of beta chain features in type 1 diabetes. Across the whole study: Age, gender and cell yields were alike across patients and healthy donors. The study's findings and limits: Shorter TCRB CDR3s, moderately but significantly so, marked every one of the four CD4+ subsets in Type 1 diabetes patients. In comparison with healthy donors, patients had naive, central memory and Treg TCRB repertoires that appeared more similar.

CDR1 is SEHNR and CDR2 is FQNEAQ in the germline V gene (reference sequence). V gave up 2 bases and J gave up 5 bases, with 9 bases separating them. The CDR3 is made up of 14 amino acids. What was sequenced were expressed TCRB transcripts, since all of the isolated RNA had been reverse transcribed. Produced via immunoSEQ multiplex PCR; TCRdb's table is partial and in-frame only. The sample lists around 360,000 clones, roughly 12% occurring once. One heparinised blood draw averaging approximately 100 mL was given by each donor. Purities in excess of 95% were seen in all sorted populations. Regarding this clone: Its antigen is still unknown.

V gene TRBV7-9 combines with J gene TRBJ2-2; possibly TRBD1 for D (6 bases). The TCR originated in a young woman with type 1 diabetes. Material: naive CD4+ T cells from blood. CDR3 nucleotides: TGTGCCAGCAGCTTACCAGGGGAAACCGGGGAGCTGTTTTTT. Encoded protein: CASSLPGETGELFF.